A selection of T cell receptor beta chains follows, all from one sample in a study of blood T cell repertoires in COVID-19. TCRdb's copy holds only in-frame clones and misses some; the assay was immunoSEQ multiplex PCR. The data contain around 420,000 clones, 88% of them singletons. Sequenced input: PBMCs or T cells enriched from blood (not recorded which). The receptor source for this set is a woman aged 35 to 49 with acute COVID-19. The CDR3 runs from the conserved cysteine through the conserved F or W. The order of the fields is J gene, V gene, CDR3 protein.

TRBJ2-7	TRBV20-1	CSASYQGARTEQYF
TRBJ2-5	TRBV5-6	CASSRRRDRGRETQYF
TRBJ1-2	TRBV12-3/TRBV12-4	CASSFWDSDGYTF
TRBJ1-2	TRBV19	CASRRDRMIYGYTF
TRBJ2-6	TRBV21-1	CASSRHSGTPHSGANVLTF
TRBJ2-6	TRBV25-1	CASSEPQGATTGANVLTF
TRBJ1-1	TRBV15	CATSRGGGEKTEAFF
TRBJ2-5	TRBV20-1	CSARISGTQYF
TRBJ1-4	TRBV6-5	CASSLVLATNEKLFF
TRBJ1-2	TRBV7-9	CASSLVQVTNYGYTF
TRBJ1-6	TRBV7-9	CASSQTGMDNSPLHF
TRBJ1-2	TRBV5-6	CASSLSGQSYGYTF
TRBJ2-1	TRBV5-6	CASSSTSGGTYNEQFF
TRBJ2-6	TRBV2	CGGKRSGANVLTF
TRBJ1-1	TRBV5-1	CASSQGQGAIYTEAFF
TRBJ2-7	TRBV14	CASSPRDYEQYF
TRBJ1-2	TRBV5-1	CASSFDRNNYGYTF
TRBJ1-5	TRBV5-1	CASRAGQGFNQPQHF
TRBJ2-5	TRBV14	CASSHRETQYF
TRBJ2-5	TRBV13	CASSLGFPSAETQYF
TRBJ2-7	TRBV4-1	CASSQVSSYEQYF
TRBJ1-4	TRBV10-3	CAISDRGWEKLFF
TRBJ1-1	TRBV18	CASSPPIRGGDTEAFF
TRBJ1-1	TRBV3-1/TRBV3-2	CASSPTRGQTEAFF
TRBJ1-2	TRBV6-5	CASREDFAANYGYTF
TRBJ1-4	TRBV4-1	CASSPTGQGAKKLFF
TRBJ1-1	TRBV11-2	CASSARSRGRTMNTEAFF
TRBJ2-7	TRBV30	CAWSVLAYEQYF
TRBJ1-2	TRBV7-2	CASRGRDGEDYGYTF
TRBJ2-1	TRBV20-1	CSASWFAGYNEQFF
TRBJ2-1	TRBV6-2/TRBV6-3	CASSYSASGGYNEQFF
TRBJ1-2	TRBV4-1	CASSQPDREVGYTF
TRBJ2-1	TRBV3-1/TRBV3-2	CASSQDLGRNEQFF
TRBJ1-1	TRBV3-1/TRBV3-2	CASSQVGEVEAFF
TRBJ2-6	TRBV7-9	CASSLALGTALVGANVLTF
TRBJ2-5	TRBV3-1/TRBV3-2	CASSLSGGPQETQYF
TRBJ1-6	TRBV7-2	CASSLYRESPLHF
TRBJ2-7	TRBV6-1	CASSDGQAFFYEQYF
TRBJ2-2	TRBV7-2	CASSLAGAGGTGELFF
TRBJ2-7	TRBV18	CASSPAGRDYEQYF
TRBJ2-7	TRBV18	CASSPSGDRATYEQYF